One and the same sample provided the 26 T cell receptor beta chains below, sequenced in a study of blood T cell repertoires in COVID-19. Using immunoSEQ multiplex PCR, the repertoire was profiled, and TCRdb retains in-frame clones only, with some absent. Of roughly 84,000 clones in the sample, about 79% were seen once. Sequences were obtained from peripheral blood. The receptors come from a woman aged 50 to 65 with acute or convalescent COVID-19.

CDR3 DNA: TGCGCCAGCAGCTCCGGACTTATCATAGGGCGGGGGCCGAACACCGGGGAGCTGTTTTTT. It yields the protein CASSSGLIIGRGPNTGELFF. The V call is TRBV5-1, the J call TRBJ2-2; tentative D call: TRBD2 (7 bases). V lost 3 bases to trimming and J lost 0 bases, with 24 bases between them. This CDR3 has 20 amino acids. The germline V gene has CDR1 SGHRS and CDR2 YFSETQ.

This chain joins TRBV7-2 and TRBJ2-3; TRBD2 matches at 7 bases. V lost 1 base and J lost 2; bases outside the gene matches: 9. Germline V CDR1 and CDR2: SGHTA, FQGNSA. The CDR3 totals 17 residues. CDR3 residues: CASSLEPSGPYTDTQYF. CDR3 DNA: TGTGCCAGCAGCTTAGAGCCTAGCGGACCTTACACAGATACGCAGTATTTT.

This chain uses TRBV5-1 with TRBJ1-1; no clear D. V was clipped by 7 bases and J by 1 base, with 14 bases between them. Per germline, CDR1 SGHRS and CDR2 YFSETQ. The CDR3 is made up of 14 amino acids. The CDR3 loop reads CASGSGMGNTEAFF. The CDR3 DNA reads TGCGCCAGCGGTTCGGGGATGGGGAACACTGAAGCTTTCTTT.

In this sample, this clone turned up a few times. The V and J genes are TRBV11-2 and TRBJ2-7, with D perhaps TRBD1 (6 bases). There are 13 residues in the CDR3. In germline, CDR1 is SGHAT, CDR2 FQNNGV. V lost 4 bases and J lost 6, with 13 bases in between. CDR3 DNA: TGTGCCAGCAGCTCCAACCAGGGGCTCGAGCAGTACTTC. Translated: CASSSNQGLEQYF.

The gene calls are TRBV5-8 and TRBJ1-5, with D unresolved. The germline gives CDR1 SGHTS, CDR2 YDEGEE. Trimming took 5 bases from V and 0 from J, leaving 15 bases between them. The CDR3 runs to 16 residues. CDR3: CASSQRGSYSNQPQHF. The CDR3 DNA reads TGTGCCAGCAGTCAGCGGGGATCTTATAGCAATCAGCCCCAGCATTTT.

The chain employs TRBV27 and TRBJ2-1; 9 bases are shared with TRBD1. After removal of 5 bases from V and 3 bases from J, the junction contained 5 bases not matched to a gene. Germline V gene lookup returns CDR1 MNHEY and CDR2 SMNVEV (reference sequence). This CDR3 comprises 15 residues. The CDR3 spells CASSPTGGHYNEQFF. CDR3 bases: TGTGCCAGCAGTCCCACAGGGGGCCACTACAATGAGCAGTTCTTC.

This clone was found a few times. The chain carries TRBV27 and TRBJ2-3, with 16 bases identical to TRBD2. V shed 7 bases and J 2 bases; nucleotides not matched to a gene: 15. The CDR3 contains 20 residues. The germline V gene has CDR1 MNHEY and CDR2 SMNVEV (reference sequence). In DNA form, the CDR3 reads TGTGCCAGCACCTCAGATCCGGGACTAGCGGGGGGGTCGATCACAGATACGCAGTATTTT. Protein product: CASTSDPGLAGGSITDTQYF.

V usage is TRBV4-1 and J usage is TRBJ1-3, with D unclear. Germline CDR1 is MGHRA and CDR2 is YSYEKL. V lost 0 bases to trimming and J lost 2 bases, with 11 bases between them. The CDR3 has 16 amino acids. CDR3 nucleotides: TGCGCCAGCAGCCAAGATTTCGGCGGCCCTGGAAACACCATATATTTT. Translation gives CASSQDFGGPGNTIYF.

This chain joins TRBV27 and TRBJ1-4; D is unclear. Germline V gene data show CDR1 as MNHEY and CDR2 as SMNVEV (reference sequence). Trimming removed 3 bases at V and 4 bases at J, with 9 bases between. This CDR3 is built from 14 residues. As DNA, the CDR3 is TGTGCCAGCAGTTTCGGCACTAATAATGAAAAACTGTTTTTT. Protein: CASSFGTNNEKLFF.

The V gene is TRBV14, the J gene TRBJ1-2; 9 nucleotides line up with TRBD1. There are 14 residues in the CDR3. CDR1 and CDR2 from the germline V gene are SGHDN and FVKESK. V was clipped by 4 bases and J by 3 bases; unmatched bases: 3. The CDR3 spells CASSPGQGYYGYTF. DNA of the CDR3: TGTGCCAGCAGCCCGGGACAGGGATACTATGGCTACACCTTC.

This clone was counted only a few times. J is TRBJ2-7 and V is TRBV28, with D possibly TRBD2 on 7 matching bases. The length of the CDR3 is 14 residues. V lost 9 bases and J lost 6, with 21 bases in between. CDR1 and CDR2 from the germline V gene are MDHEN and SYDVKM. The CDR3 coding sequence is TGTGCCAGTTGGGACACTAGCGAGCCCCGCGAGCAGTACTTC. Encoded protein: CASWDTSEPREQYF.

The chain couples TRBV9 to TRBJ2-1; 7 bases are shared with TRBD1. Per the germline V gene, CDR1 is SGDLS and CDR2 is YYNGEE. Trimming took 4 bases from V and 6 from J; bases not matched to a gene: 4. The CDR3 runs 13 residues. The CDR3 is CASSPTGVNEQFF. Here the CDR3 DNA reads TGTGCCAGCAGCCCCACAGGGGTCAATGAGCAGTTCTTC.

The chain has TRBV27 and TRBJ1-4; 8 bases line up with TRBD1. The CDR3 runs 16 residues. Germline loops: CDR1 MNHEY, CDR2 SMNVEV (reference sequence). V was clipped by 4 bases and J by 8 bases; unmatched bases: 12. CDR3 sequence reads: CASSSYRQGRLEKLFF. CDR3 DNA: TGTGCCAGCAGTTCGTACCGACAGGGGAGGTTGGAAAAACTGTTTTTT.

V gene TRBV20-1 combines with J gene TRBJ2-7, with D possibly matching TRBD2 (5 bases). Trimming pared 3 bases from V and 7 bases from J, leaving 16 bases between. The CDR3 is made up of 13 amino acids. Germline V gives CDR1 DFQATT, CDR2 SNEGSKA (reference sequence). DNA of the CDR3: TGCAGTGCTAGTCTCACGTCCGGGAAAGAGCAGTACTTC. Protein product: CSASLTSGKEQYF.

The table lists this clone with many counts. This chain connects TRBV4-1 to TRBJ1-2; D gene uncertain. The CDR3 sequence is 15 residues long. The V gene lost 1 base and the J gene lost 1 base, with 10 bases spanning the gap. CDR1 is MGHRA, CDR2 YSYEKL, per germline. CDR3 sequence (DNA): TGCGCCAGCAGCCAAGTTGTCACTGATAACTATGGCTACACCTTC. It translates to CASSQVVTDNYGYTF.

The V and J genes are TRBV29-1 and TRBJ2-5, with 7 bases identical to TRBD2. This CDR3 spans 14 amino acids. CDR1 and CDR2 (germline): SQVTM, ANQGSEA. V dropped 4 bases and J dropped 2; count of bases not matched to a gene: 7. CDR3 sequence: CSVARGGNQETQYF. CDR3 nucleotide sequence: TGCAGCGTTGCTCGCGGGGGTAATCAAGAGACCCAGTACTTC.

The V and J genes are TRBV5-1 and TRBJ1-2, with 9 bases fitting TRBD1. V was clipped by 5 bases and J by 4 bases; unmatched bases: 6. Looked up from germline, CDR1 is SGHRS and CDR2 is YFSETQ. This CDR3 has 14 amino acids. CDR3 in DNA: TGCGCCAGCAGTAACACAGGGGGCACCTATGGCTACACCTTC. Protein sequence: CASSNTGGTYGYTF.

CDR3 sequence: CASSSGQGANYGYTF. In DNA, the CDR3 is TGTGCCAGCAGCTCCGGACAGGGGGCTAACTATGGCTACACCTTC. The rearrangement joins TRBV5-4 to TRBJ1-2, with 10 bases fitting TRBD1. This CDR3 region has 15 residues. V gave up 3 bases and J gave up 0 bases; unmatched junction bases: 2. Germline V gives CDR1 SGHNT, CDR2 YYREEE (reference sequence).

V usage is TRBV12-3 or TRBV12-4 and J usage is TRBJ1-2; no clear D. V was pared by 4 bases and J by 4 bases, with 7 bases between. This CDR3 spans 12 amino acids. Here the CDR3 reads CASSSLLYGYTF. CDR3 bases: TGTGCCAGCAGTTCCCTTCTCTATGGCTACACCTTC.

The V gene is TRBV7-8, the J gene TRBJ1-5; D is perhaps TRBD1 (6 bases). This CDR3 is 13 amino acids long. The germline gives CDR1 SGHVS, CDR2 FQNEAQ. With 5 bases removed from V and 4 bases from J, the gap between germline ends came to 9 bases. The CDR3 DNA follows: TGTGCCAGCAGCCTACAGGGAAATCAGCCCCAGCATTTT. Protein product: CASSLQGNQPQHF.

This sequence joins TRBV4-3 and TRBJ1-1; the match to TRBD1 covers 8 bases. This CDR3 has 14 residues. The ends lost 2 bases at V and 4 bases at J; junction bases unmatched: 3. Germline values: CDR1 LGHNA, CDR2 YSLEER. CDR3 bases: TGCGCCAGCAGCCAATTAACAGGGGGCACTGAAGCTTTCTTT. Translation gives CASSQLTGGTEAFF.

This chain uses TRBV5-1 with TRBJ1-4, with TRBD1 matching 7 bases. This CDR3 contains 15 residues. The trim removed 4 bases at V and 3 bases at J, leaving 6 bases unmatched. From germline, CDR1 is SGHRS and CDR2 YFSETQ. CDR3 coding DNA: TGCGCCAGCAGCCCTCAGGGGGTGGCTAATGAAAAACTGTTTTTT. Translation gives CASSPQGVANEKLFF.

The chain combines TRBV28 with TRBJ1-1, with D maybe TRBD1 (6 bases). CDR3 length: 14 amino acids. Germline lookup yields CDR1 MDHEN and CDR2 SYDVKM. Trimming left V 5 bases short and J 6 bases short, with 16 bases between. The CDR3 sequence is CASSVVSDSSEAFF. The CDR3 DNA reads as TGTGCCAGCAGTGTAGTATCGGACAGCTCTGAAGCTTTCTTT.

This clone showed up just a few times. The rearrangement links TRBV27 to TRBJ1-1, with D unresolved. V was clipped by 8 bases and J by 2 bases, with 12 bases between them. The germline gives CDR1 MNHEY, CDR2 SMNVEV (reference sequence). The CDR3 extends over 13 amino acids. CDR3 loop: CASRGDHNTEAFF. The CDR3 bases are TGTGCCAGCCGGGGTGACCACAACACTGAAGCTTTCTTT.

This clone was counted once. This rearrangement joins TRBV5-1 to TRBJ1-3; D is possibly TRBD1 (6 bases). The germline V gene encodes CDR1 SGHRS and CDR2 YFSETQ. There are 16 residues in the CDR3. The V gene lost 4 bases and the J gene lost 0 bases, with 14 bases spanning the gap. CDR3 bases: TGCGCCAGCAGCCCTACAGGGCCTCTCTCTGGAAACACCATATATTTT. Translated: CASSPTGPLSGNTIYF.

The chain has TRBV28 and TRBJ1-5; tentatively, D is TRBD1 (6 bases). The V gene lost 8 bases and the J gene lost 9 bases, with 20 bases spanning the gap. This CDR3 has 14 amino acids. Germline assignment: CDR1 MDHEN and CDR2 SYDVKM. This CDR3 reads CASSLQGHRGPQHF. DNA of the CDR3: TGTGCCAGCTCCCTACAGGGACACCGAGGGCCCCAGCATTTT.